These T cell receptor beta chains were read from a single sample in a study of cytomegalovirus exposure and HLA in healthy donors. Repertoires were generated with immunoSEQ multiplex PCR, while TCRdb's copy carries only in-frame clones and drops some. The sample shows 95,000 to 110,000 clones, around three quarters of them seen only once. Sequences were obtained from PBMCs. The source is a woman between 18 and 29 years old in good health and CMV-seropositive. Each CDR3 is given with its conserved first and last residue. A D gene is named only where the DNA matches it firmly. Clone size is given for some rows only: seen once, a few or many times, or a class if the clone is expanded.

J gene: TRBJ1-3
D gene: -
clone size: -
V gene: TRBV19
CDR3 protein: CASSQGGASRNTIYF
CDR3 DNA: TGTGCCAGCAGTCAAGGGGGGGCGTCAAGAAACACCATATATTTT

J gene: TRBJ2-3
D gene: TRBD1
clone size: -
V gene: TRBV7-3
CDR3 protein: CASSLDRGYTDTQYF
CDR3 DNA: TGTGCCAGCAGCTTAGACAGGGGATACACAGATACGCAGTATTTT

J gene: TRBJ2-6
D gene: -
clone size: -
V gene: TRBV2
CDR3 protein: CASSEGGPGANVLTF
CDR3 DNA: TGTGCCAGCAGTGAAGGGGGCCCTGGGGCCAACGTCCTGACTTTC

J gene: TRBJ1-2
D gene: -
clone size: -
V gene: TRBV4-3
CDR3 protein: CASSQDLGGNYGYTF
CDR3 DNA: TGCGCCAGCAGCCAAGATCTAGGGGGTAACTATGGCTACACCTTC

J gene: TRBJ2-3
D gene: -
clone size: -
V gene: TRBV6-6
CDR3 protein: CASSYSGTTDTQYF
CDR3 DNA: TGTGCCAGCAGTTACTCCGGGACTACAGATACGCAGTATTTT

J gene: TRBJ2-3
D gene: TRBD1
clone size: once
V gene: TRBV7-3
CDR3 protein: CASSRGQGTDTQYF
CDR3 DNA: TGTGCCAGCAGCCGCGGACAGGGTACAGATACGCAGTATTTT

J gene: TRBJ1-5
D gene: TRBD1
clone size: few
V gene: TRBV5-3
CDR3 protein: CAPRQGNQPQHF
CDR3 DNA: TGTGCCCCCAGACAGGGAAATCAGCCCCAGCATTTT

J gene: TRBJ1-1
D gene: -
clone size: -
V gene: TRBV7-9
CDR3 protein: CASSLGQFNTEAFF
CDR3 DNA: TGTGCCAGCAGCTTAGGGCAGTTCAACACTGAAGCTTTCTTT

J gene: TRBJ2-7
D gene: TRBD1
clone size: -
V gene: TRBV2
CDR3 protein: CASSLTTGGEQYF
CDR3 DNA: TGTGCCAGCAGCCTAACCACAGGGGGTGAGCAGTACTTC

J gene: TRBJ1-5
D gene: -
clone size: -
V gene: TRBV19
CDR3 protein: CASSIGGRQPQHF
CDR3 DNA: TGTGCCAGTAGTATAGGCGGCAGACAGCCCCAGCATTTT

J gene: TRBJ2-5
D gene: TRBD1
clone size: -
V gene: TRBV5-6
CDR3 protein: CASSSDRPIETQYF
CDR3 DNA: TGTGCCAGCAGCTCGGACAGGCCAATAGAGACCCAGTACTTC

J gene: TRBJ2-3
D gene: TRBD2
clone size: -
V gene: TRBV29-1
CDR3 protein: CSATGLAGALDTQYF
CDR3 DNA: TGCAGCGCCACGGGGCTAGCGGGGGCCCTGGATACGCAGTATTTT

J gene: TRBJ1-4
D gene: TRBD1
clone size: -
V gene: TRBV11-2
CDR3 protein: CASSLGDRGRNEKLFF
CDR3 DNA: TGTGCCAGCAGCTTAGGAGACAGGGGGCGTAATGAAAAACTGTTTTTT

J gene: TRBJ1-6
D gene: -
clone size: -
V gene: TRBV5-4
CDR3 protein: CASSLYGGGDSPLHF
CDR3 DNA: TGTGCCAGCAGCTTGTACGGGGGAGGGGACTCGCCCCTCCACTTT

J gene: TRBJ2-7
D gene: TRBD1
clone size: many
V gene: TRBV7-9
CDR3 protein: CASSLGQQGAEQYF
CDR3 DNA: TGTGCCAGCAGCTTAGGACAACAGGGGGCCGAGCAGTACTTC

J gene: TRBJ2-7
D gene: -
clone size: -
V gene: TRBV30
CDR3 protein: CAWSASYEQYF
CDR3 DNA: TGTGCCTGGAGTGCGAGCTACGAGCAGTACTTC

J gene: TRBJ2-2
D gene: TRBD2
clone size: -
V gene: TRBV19
CDR3 protein: CASSTRTSGGQNTGELFF
CDR3 DNA: TGTGCCAGTAGTACACGGACTAGCGGGGGTCAGAACACCGGGGAGCTGTTTTTT

J gene: TRBJ2-1
D gene: TRBD2
clone size: -
V gene: TRBV7-9
CDR3 protein: CASSLAALAGGRDEQFF
CDR3 DNA: TGTGCCAGCAGCTTAGCGGCCCTAGCGGGAGGGCGGGATGAGCAGTTCTTC

J gene: TRBJ1-6
D gene: -
clone size: -
V gene: TRBV18
CDR3 protein: CASSTRDSYNSPLHF
CDR3 DNA: TGTGCCAGCTCAACTAGAGACTCCTATAATTCACCCCTCCACTTT

J gene: TRBJ1-1
D gene: -
clone size: -
V gene: TRBV5-1
CDR3 protein: CASSLALDRMNTEAFF
CDR3 DNA: TGCGCCAGCAGCTTGGCCCTGGACAGAATGAACACTGAAGCTTTCTTT

J gene: TRBJ1-1
D gene: -
clone size: -
V gene: TRBV4-3
CDR3 protein: CASSQEGSRALEAFF
CDR3 DNA: TGCGCCAGCAGCCAAGAGGGCTCCAGGGCCCTGGAAGCTTTCTTT

J gene: TRBJ1-1
D gene: -
clone size: -
V gene: TRBV19
CDR3 protein: CASSIAQGPEAFF
CDR3 DNA: TGTGCCAGTAGTATAGCTCAGGGTCCTGAAGCTTTCTTT

J gene: TRBJ2-6
D gene: -
clone size: -
V gene: TRBV27
CDR3 protein: CASSPRTGGSSGANVLTF
CDR3 DNA: TGTGCCAGCAGTCCAAGGACTGGAGGTAGCTCTGGGGCCAACGTCCTGACTTTC

J gene: TRBJ1-2
D gene: -
clone size: -
V gene: TRBV5-1
CDR3 protein: CASRNRDNSYGYTF
CDR3 DNA: TGCGCCAGCAGGAATCGGGATAACTCCTATGGCTACACCTTC

J gene: TRBJ2-1
D gene: TRBD1
clone size: -
V gene: TRBV7-9
CDR3 protein: CASSLRGPLGAYVYNEQFF
CDR3 DNA: TGTGCCAGCAGCTTAAGGGGGCCTCTGGGGGCCTACGTCTACAATGAGCAGTTCTTC

J gene: TRBJ1-2
D gene: -
clone size: -
V gene: TRBV9
CDR3 protein: CASSRVWGDGYTF
CDR3 DNA: TGTGCCAGCAGCCGGGTGTGGGGCGATGGCTACACCTTC

J gene: TRBJ1-1
D gene: TRBD1
clone size: few
V gene: TRBV27
CDR3 protein: CASSLFLPGQGTEAFF
CDR3 DNA: TGTGCCAGCAGTTTATTCCTACCGGGACAGGGCACTGAAGCTTTCTTT

J gene: TRBJ2-3
D gene: TRBD1
clone size: once
V gene: TRBV6-5
CDR3 protein: CASIRTGVGTDTQYF
CDR3 DNA: TGTGCCAGCATTAGGACAGGGGTTGGCACAGATACGCAGTATTTT

J gene: TRBJ1-1
D gene: TRBD1
clone size: -
V gene: TRBV7-9
CDR3 protein: CASSSQGAGEAFF
CDR3 DNA: TGTGCCAGCAGCTCCCAGGGGGCCGGTGAAGCTTTCTTT

J gene: TRBJ1-1
D gene: -
clone size: -
V gene: TRBV6-1
CDR3 protein: CASSVQGYTEAFF
CDR3 DNA: TGTGCCAGCAGTGTCCAGGGGTACACTGAAGCTTTCTTT

J gene: TRBJ2-3
D gene: TRBD2
clone size: -
V gene: TRBV5-1
CDR3 protein: CASSSGLDIDTQYF
CDR3 DNA: TGCGCCAGCAGCTCGGGACTAGATATAGATACGCAGTATTTT

J gene: TRBJ2-7
D gene: TRBD2
clone size: few
V gene: TRBV6-6
CDR3 protein: CASSPRGLITAGEQYF
CDR3 DNA: TGTGCCAGCAGCCCCCGGGGACTAATTACAGCGGGCGAGCAGTACTTC

J gene: TRBJ2-1
D gene: TRBD2
clone size: -
V gene: TRBV4-1
CDR3 protein: CASSHGTSGGRVYNEQFF
CDR3 DNA: TGCGCCAGCAGCCATGGGACTAGCGGGGGGAGGGTTTACAATGAGCAGTTCTTC

J gene: TRBJ1-4
D gene: -
clone size: -
V gene: TRBV19
CDR3 protein: CASSQFQGTNEKLFF
CDR3 DNA: TGTGCCAGTAGTCAATTTCAGGGGACTAATGAAAAACTGTTTTTT

J gene: TRBJ2-1
D gene: TRBD2
clone size: -
V gene: TRBV2
CDR3 protein: CASSVHLAGVNNEQFF
CDR3 DNA: TGTGCCAGCAGTGTACATCTAGCGGGAGTTAACAATGAGCAGTTCTTC